The sequence of this T cell receptor beta chain was determined in a study of blood T cell repertoires in COVID-19. The method was immunoSEQ multiplex PCR; TCRdb's version includes in-frame clones alone and lacks a portion of them. The sample carries some 530,000 clones, roughly nine tenths recorded once. The CDR3 totals 15 residues. CDR1 SGDLS and CDR2 YYNGEE come from the germline V gene. V lost 4 bases and J lost 8; bases outside the gene matches: 12. The clonotype originates from an older woman who had recovered from COVID-19. Input material: PBMCs or T cells enriched from blood (not recorded which). The chain has TRBV9 and TRBJ2-1; 7 bases map to TRBD1. The CDR3: CASSTEAGGSYEQFF. The DNA for the CDR3 is TGTGCCAGCAGCACTGAGGCAGGGGGTAGCTATGAGCAGTTCTTC. The entire variable domain, with the rest obtained from reference TRBV9 and TRBJ2-1, is as follows: DSGVTQTPKHLITATGQRVTLRCSPRSGDLSVYWYQQSLDQGLQFLIQYYNGEERAKGNILERFSAQQFPDLHSELNLSSLELGDSALYFCASSTEAGGSYEQFFGPGTRLTVL.